This TCR beta chain was recorded in a study of blood T cell repertoires in COVID-19. The overall study: From the United States, Italy and Spain came samples of acute and convalescent COVID-19. T cells, B-cell-depleted T cells, or PBMCs provided the cDNA or gDNA that served as material.

Per the study methods: Cell counts per sample came from amplifying reference gene primers. Assay used: immunoSEQ multiplex PCR; TCRdb lists only in-frame clones, some missing. That table gives V, J and clone size, and the DNA gave D and trimming. The sample contains 470,000 or so clones, over 75% of which appear only once. From germline, CDR1 is LNHNV and CDR2 YYDKDF (reference sequence). Between the trimmed V and J ends, which lost 0 bases and 4 bases, there was a span of 17 bases. The CDR3 totals 17 residues. The TCR originated in a human donor in a cohort sampled during active COVID-19. This rearrangement joins TRBV15 to TRBJ2-3; D possibly corresponds to TRBD2 (5 bases). The specimen was peripheral blood. CDR3 sequence (DNA): TGTGCCACCAGCAGAGAAGGTGGAATTACAGCGGCAGATACGCAGTATTTT. Residues: CATSREGGITAADTQYF.